The 18 T cell receptor beta chains in this list originate from one sample, sequenced in a study of cytomegalovirus exposure and HLA in healthy donors. PCR involved 60 Vbeta and 13 Jbeta primers. TCRdb's copy holds only in-frame clones and misses some; the assay was immunoSEQ multiplex PCR. Of about 190,000 clones in the sample, about 86% were seen once. The sequenced sample was PBMCs. The receptors come from a man aged 40-50 years in good health and CMV-seropositive.

A single count supports this clone. The chain has TRBV1 and TRBJ2-5; whether TRBD2, the table's D call, matches the DNA was not checked. The DNA end is a closer match to TRBJ2-7, so the J assignment may be wrong. TRBV1 is a recognized pseudogene. There are 16 residues in the CDR3. CDR3 amino acids: CTSSQDSGLEDYEQYF. DNA of the CDR3: TGCACCAGCAGCCAAGATTCCGGACTGGAAGACTACGAGCAGTACTTC.

CDR3 in DNA: TGTGCCAGCAGTTTGAGGGGGCAGGGGGCGACCTATGGCTACACCTTC. It is translated as CASSLRGQGATYGYTF. The chain is built from TRBV27 and TRBJ1-2, with 8 bases matching TRBD1. After removal of 3 bases from V and 4 bases from J, the junction contained 10 bases not matched to a gene. This CDR3 contains 16 residues. CDR1 is MNHEY, CDR2 SMNVEV, per germline (reference sequence).

This chain links TRBV28 with TRBJ1-1; possibly TRBD1 for D (5 bases). V was pared by 6 bases and J by 5 bases, with 22 bases between. This CDR3 has 16 amino acids. The germline CDR1 and CDR2 sequences are MDHEN and SYDVKM. CDR3 sequence (DNA): TGTGCCAGCAGACACGGGACTTCACTAAAAGATACTGAAGCTTTCTTT. It specifies CASRHGTSLKDTEAFF.

This CDR3 reads CASSPTLGTGIEQYF. The DNA for the CDR3 is TGTGCCAGCTCACCTACCCTCGGGACAGGGATCGAGCAGTACTTC. This chain connects TRBV18 to TRBJ2-7; TRBD1 aligns across 9 bases. V shed 3 bases, J shed 6 bases, and the junction held 9 bases outside the gene matches. CDR3 length: 15 residues. From germline, CDR1 is KGHSH and CDR2 LQKENI.

V usage is TRBV4-2 and J usage is TRBJ2-3; possible D gene TRBD2, 6 bases. V was pared by 1 base and J by 2 bases, with 16 bases between. CDR1 LGHNA and CDR2 YNFKEQ come from the germline V gene. This CDR3 contains 17 residues. The CDR3 region has the DNA TGTGCCAGCAGCCAAGTTGGGGCGGGAACTTACACAGATACGCAGTATTTT. Amino acid sequence: CASSQVGAGTYTDTQYF.

This clone was counted once. CDR3 in amino acids: CASSLSVGGDYGYTF. CDR3 nucleotide sequence: TGTGCCAGCAGTTTATCGGTCGGGGGGGACTATGGCTACACCTTC. V gene TRBV27 combines with J gene TRBJ1-2; tentatively, D is TRBD1 (5 bases). Looked up from germline, CDR1 is MNHEY and CDR2 is SMNVEV (reference sequence). This CDR3 has 15 residues. Trimming took off 0 bases at V and 3 bases at J, with 11 bases between the two ends.

The chain links TRBV9 to TRBJ2-7; D is uncertain. Between the trimmed V and J ends, which lost 0 bases and 6 bases, there was a span of 13 bases. Germline CDR1 is SGDLS and CDR2 is YYNGEE. The CDR3 consists of 14 residues. The CDR3 loop is CASSVGEWAPEQYF. The CDR3 DNA reads TGTGCCAGCAGCGTAGGTGAGTGGGCTCCCGAGCAGTACTTC.

This sequence joins TRBV7-2 and TRBJ2-7; the match to TRBD2 covers 8 bases. This CDR3 spans 15 amino acids. Germline CDR1 is SGHTA and CDR2 is FQGNSA. With 2 bases clipped from V and 7 bases from J, the junction kept 10 bases outside the gene matches. In DNA, the CDR3 is TGTGCCAGCAGCTTATCAGCGGGAGCGTCGGGGGAGCAGTACTTC. This translates into CASSLSAGASGEQYF. The whole variable domain, filled in from reference TRBV7-2 and TRBJ2-7, reads GAGVSQSPSNKVTEKGKDVELRCDPISGHTALYWYRQSLGQGLEFLIYFQGNSAPDKSGLPSDRFSAERTGGSVSTLTIQRTQQEDSAVYLCASSLSAGASGEQYFGPGTRLTVT.

The sample holds one count of this clone. The junction departs from the called germline gene at one end, perhaps through a read error. Different DNA sequences within this sample yield the same CDR3. The chain carries TRBV30 and TRBJ1-1; maybe TRBD1 (5 bases). CDR1 is GTSNPN, CDR2 SVGIG, per germline (reference sequence). The CDR3 runs 13 residues. The CDR3 sequence is CAWSVRGDTEAFF. CDR3 nucleotides: TGCGCCTGGAGTGTTCGGGGGGACACTGAAGCTTTCTTT. Full variable domain (remainder filled in from reference TRBV30 and TRBJ1-1): SQTIHQWPATLVQPVGSPLSLECTVEGTSNPNLYWYRQAAGRGLQLLFYSVGIGQISSEVPQNLSASRPQDRQFILSSKKLLLSDSGFYLCAWSVRGDTEAFFGQGTRLTVV.

The genes are TRBV4-2 and TRBJ1-2; D possibly corresponds to TRBD1 (5 bases). CDR1 and CDR2 (germline): LGHNA, YNFKEQ. V lost 0 bases, J lost 5 bases, and 10 bases lay in between. The length of the CDR3 is 14 residues. The CDR3 DNA is TGTGCCAGCAGCCAAGATCGGGGGATTTATGGCTACACCTTC. Its translation is CASSQDRGIYGYTF.

The J gene is TRBJ1-1, the V gene TRBV6-5, with 8 bases lining up with TRBD1. In germline, CDR1 is MNHEY, CDR2 SVGAGI. V lost 5 bases to trimming and J lost 0 bases; unmatched junction nucleotides: 2. The CDR3 length is 14 residues. CDR3 coding DNA: TGTGCCAGCAGTAAACAGGGGGTGAACACTGAAGCTTTCTTT. Translation: CASSKQGVNTEAFF.

The chain employs TRBV6-1 and TRBJ1-1; no reliable D call. The V and J ends lost 2 bases and 4 bases respectively, with 8 bases between them. The CDR3 contains 13 residues. Per germline, CDR1 MNHNS and CDR2 SASEGT. CDR3 amino acids: CASSEPWSTEAFF. DNA for the CDR3: TGTGCCAGCAGTGAACCCTGGAGCACTGAAGCTTTCTTT.

The chain has TRBV7-7 and TRBJ2-5; weak D call: TRBD1 (6 bases). The germline gives CDR1 SSHAT, CDR2 FNYEAQ (reference sequence). The V gene lost 2 bases and the J gene lost 5 bases, with 24 bases spanning the gap. The CDR3 has 18 amino acids. The DNA for the CDR3 is TGTGCCAGCAGCTTAATGGCCGGCGGCAGGGGATATGTCGAGACCCAGTACTTC. Its protein product is CASSLMAGGRGYVETQYF. Based on the CDR3 plus reference TRBV7-7 and TRBJ2-5, the full variable domain is GAGVSQSPRYKVTKRGQDVTLRCDPISSHATLYWYQQALGQGPEFLTYFNYEAQPDKSGLPSDRFSAERPEGSISTLTIQRTEQRDSAMYRCASSLMAGGRGYVETQYFGPGTRLLVL.

Remarks on this clone: The junction shows a germline mismatch at one end, possibly a read error. The chain couples TRBV27 to TRBJ2-1, with no clear D. This CDR3 is 11 amino acids long. Germline CDR1 and CDR2: MNHEY and SMNVEV (reference sequence). In nucleotides, the CDR3 is TGTGCCAGCAGCTTCCTAGGAGAATGGGTCTTC. Translation: CASSFLGEWVF.

The chain combines TRBV9 with TRBJ2-3; 11 positions match TRBD2. The ends lost 1 base at V and 3 bases at J; junction bases unmatched: 4. The germline V gene encodes CDR1 SGDLS and CDR2 YYNGEE. The CDR3 contains 16 residues. The CDR3 coding sequence is TGTGCCAGCAGCGTATCTCTAGCGGGAGGAACAGATACGCAGTATTTT. It is translated as CASSVSLAGGTDTQYF.

The chain combines TRBV14 with TRBJ2-2; 9 bases map to TRBD1. The CDR3 contains 14 residues. Germline values: CDR1 SGHDN, CDR2 FVKESK. V lost 5 bases, J lost 9 bases, and 7 bases stayed unmatched. DNA for the CDR3: TGTGCCAGCAGCGTGAATACAGGGGGCAGGGAGCTGTTTTTT. Protein sequence: CASSVNTGGRELFF.

The chain couples TRBV4-3 to TRBJ2-5; 8 nucleotides line up with TRBD1. The DNA matches TRBJ2-7 better at its end, which makes the J call doubtful. Germline values: CDR1 LGHNA, CDR2 YSLEER. The CDR3 has 14 amino acids. The CDR3 loop is CASSARTGNYEQYF. CDR3 DNA: TGCGCCAGCAGCGCCCGGACAGGGAACTACGAGCAGTACTTC.

This sequence joins TRBV27 and TRBJ2-5, with 10 bases matching TRBD1. The J call may be mistaken, given a closer DNA end match to TRBJ2-7. CDR1 is MNHEY, CDR2 SMNVEV, per germline (reference sequence). The CDR3 runs 15 residues. The CDR3 DNA reads TGTGCCAGCAGTGAATTGGGACAGGGGAGCTACGAGCAGTACTTC. Translating it yields CASSELGQGSYEQYF.